This T cell receptor (beta chain) was recovered during a study of spatial heterogeneity in lung cancer. On this clonotype itself: Its matching antigen is unknown. One base away lies a much larger clone, so this may be a sequencing read error.

The CDR3 sequence is 15 residues long. Regarding time point: sample taken at primary tumor resection. No cell sorting; template was whole RNA from tumor, lung tissue or PBMC. One entry per CDR3 protein results from TCRdb running MiXCR on the 5' RACE reads. This table holds around 63,000 distinct CDR3 sequences, approximately 6% found once. Study-level results: Relative to follow-up, resection was when ubiquitous expanded tumor TCRs appeared more in blood.

The sample in question was PBMCs, obtained at surgery. The chain couples TRBV12-3 or TRBV12-4 to TRBJ1-5, with 8 nucleotides matching TRBD1. This clonotype was obtained from a female donor with early-stage non-small cell lung cancer. CDR3 sequence (DNA): TGTGTCAGCAGTCAACAGGGGGAGGGCAATCAGCCCCAGCATTTT. Its protein product is CVSSQQGEGNQPQHF.